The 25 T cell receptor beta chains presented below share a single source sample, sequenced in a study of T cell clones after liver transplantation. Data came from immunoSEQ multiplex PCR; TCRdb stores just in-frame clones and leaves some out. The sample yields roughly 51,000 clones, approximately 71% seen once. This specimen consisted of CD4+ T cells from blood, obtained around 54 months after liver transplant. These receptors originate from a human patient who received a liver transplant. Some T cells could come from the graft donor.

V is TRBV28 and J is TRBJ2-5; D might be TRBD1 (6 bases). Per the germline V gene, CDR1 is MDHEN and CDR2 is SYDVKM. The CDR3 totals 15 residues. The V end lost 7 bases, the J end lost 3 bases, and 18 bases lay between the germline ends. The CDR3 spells CASKRGSSFKETQYF. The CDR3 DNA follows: TGTGCCAGCAAGAGGGGGTCCTCCTTCAAAGAGACCCAGTACTTC.

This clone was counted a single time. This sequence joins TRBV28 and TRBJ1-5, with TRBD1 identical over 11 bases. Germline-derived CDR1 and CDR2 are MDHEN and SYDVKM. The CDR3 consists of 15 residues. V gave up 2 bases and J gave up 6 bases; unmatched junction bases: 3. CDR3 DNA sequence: TGTGCCAGCAGTTTAGGGACAGGGGGGGTTCAGCCCCAGCATTTT. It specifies CASSLGTGGVQPQHF.

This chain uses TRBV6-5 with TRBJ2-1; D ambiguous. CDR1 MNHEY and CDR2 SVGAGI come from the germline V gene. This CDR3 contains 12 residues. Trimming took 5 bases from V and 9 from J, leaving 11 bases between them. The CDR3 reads CASSAVGGEQFF. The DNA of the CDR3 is TGTGCCAGCAGTGCCGTCGGTGGTGAGCAGTTCTTC.

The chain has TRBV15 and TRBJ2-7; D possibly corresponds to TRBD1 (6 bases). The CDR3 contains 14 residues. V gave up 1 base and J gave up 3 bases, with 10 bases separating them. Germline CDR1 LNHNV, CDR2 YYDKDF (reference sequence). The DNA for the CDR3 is TGTGCCACCAGCAGAGCTTTACAGGGCTACGAGCAGTACTTC. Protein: CATSRALQGYEQYF.

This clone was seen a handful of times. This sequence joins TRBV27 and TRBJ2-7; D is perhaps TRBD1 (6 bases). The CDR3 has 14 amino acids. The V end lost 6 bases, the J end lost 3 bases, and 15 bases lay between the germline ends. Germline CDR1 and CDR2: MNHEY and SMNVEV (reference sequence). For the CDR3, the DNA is TGTGCCAGCAGCTACAGGGAAGGGAGCTACGAGCAGTACTTC. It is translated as CASSYREGSYEQYF.

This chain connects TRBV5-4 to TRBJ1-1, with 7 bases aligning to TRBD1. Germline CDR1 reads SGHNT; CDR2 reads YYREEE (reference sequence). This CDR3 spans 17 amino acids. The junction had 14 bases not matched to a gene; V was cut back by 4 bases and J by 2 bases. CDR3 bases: TGTGCCAGCAGCCAAGAAGTCCCCGCAGGGGGAAACACTGAAGCTTTCTTT. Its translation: CASSQEVPAGGNTEAFF.

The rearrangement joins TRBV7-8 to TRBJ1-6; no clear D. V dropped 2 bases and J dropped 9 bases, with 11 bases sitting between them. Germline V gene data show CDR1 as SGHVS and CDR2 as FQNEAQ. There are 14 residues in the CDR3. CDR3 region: CASSLRMYGSPLHF. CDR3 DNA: TGTGCCAGCAGCTTACGGATGTATGGTTCACCCCTCCACTTT.

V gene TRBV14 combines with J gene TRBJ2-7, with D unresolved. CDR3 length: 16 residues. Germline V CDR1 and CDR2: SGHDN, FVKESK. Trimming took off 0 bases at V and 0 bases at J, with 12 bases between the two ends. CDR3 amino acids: CASSQDLGSYSYEQYF. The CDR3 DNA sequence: TGTGCCAGCAGCCAAGATCTGGGGTCCTACTCCTACGAGCAGTACTTC.

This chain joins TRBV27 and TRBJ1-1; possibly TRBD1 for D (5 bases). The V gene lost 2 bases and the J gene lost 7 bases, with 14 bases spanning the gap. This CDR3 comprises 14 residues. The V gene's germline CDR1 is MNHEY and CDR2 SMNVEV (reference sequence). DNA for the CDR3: TGTGCCAGCAGTTTAAGAGGTAGGGGTGGTGAAGCTTTCTTT. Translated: CASSLRGRGGEAFF.

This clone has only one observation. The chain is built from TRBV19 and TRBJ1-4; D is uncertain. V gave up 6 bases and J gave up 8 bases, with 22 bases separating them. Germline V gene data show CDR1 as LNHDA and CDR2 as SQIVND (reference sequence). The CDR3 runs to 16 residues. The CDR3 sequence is CASSRISRPLGEKLFF. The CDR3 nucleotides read TGTGCCAGTAGCCGAATTTCTAGACCTCTAGGGGAAAAACTGTTTTTT.

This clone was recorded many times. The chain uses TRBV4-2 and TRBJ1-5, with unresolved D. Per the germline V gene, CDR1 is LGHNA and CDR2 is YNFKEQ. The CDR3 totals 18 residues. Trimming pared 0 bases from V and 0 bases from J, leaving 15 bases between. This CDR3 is CASSQDFVGYYSNQPQHF. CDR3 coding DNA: TGTGCCAGCAGCCAAGATTTCGTCGGGTATTATAGCAATCAGCCCCAGCATTTT.

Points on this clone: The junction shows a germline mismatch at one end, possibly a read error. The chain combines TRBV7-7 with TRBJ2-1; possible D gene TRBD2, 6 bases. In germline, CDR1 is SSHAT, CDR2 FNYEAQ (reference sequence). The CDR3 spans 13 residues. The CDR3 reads CASSLERESEQFF. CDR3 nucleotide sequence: TGTGCTAGCAGCTTAGAACGGGAGAGTGAGCAGTTCTTC.

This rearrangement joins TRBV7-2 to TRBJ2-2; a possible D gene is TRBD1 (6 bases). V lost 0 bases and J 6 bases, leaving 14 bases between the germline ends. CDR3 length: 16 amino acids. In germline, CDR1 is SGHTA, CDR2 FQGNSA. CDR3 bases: TGTGCCAGCAGCTTAGCGCCAGGGGCGCCGGCCGGGGAGCTGTTTTTT. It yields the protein CASSLAPGAPAGELFF. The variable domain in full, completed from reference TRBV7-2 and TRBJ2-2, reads GAGVSQSPSNKVTEKGKDVELRCDPISGHTALYWYRQSLGQGLEFLIYFQGNSAPDKSGLPSDRFSAERTGGSVSTLTIQRTQQEDSAVYLCASSLAPGAPAGELFFGEGSRLTVL.

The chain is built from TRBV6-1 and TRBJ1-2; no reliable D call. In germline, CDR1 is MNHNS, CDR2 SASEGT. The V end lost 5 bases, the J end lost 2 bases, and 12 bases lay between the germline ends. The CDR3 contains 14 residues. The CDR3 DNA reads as TGTGCCAGCAGTCCCACGTCGGACAACTATGGCTACACCTTC. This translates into CASSPTSDNYGYTF.

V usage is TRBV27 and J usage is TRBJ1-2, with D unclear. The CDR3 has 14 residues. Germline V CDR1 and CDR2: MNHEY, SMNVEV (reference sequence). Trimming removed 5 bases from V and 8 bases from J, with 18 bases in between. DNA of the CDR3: TGTGCCAGCAGTCTCCGAGAGACCCTGGGGGGCTACACCTTC. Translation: CASSLRETLGGYTF.

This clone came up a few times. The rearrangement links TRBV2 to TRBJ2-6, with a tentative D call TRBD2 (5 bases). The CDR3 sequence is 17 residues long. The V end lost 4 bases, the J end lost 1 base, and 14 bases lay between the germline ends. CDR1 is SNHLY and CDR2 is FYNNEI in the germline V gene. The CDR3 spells CASSAGLPGSGANVLTF. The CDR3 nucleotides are TGTGCCAGCAGTGCTGGACTTCCAGGATCTGGGGCCAACGTCCTGACTTTC. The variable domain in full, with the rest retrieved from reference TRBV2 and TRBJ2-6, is EPEVTQTPSHQVTQMGQEVILRCVPISNHLYFYWYRQILGQKVEFLVSFYNNEISEKSEIFDDQFSVERPDGSNFTLKIRSTKLEDSAMYFCASSAGLPGSGANVLTFGAGSRLTVL.

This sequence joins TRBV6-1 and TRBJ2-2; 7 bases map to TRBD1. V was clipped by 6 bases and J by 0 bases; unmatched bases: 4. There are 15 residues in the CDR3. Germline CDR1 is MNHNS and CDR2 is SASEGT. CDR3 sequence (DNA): TGTGCCAGCAGCACGGGGACAGCGAACACCGGGGAGCTGTTTTTT. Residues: CASSTGTANTGELFF.

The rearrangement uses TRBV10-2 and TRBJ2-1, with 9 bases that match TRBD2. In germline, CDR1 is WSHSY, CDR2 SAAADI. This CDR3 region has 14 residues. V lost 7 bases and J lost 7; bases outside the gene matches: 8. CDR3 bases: TGCGCCAGCACCCAGCGGGGGGCTAGGAATGAGCAGTTCTTC. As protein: CASTQRGARNEQFF.

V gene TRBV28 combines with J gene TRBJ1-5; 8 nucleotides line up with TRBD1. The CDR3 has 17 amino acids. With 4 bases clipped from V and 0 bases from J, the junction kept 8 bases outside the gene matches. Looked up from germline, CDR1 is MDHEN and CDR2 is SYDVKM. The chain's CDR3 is CASSSSRDRYSNQPQHF. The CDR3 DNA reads TGTGCCAGCAGTTCGTCCCGGGACAGGTATAGCAATCAGCCCCAGCATTTT.

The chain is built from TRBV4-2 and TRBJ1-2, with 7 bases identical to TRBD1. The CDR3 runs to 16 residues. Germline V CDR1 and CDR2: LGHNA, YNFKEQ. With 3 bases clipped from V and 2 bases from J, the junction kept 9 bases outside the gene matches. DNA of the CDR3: TGTGCCAGCAGCCAGGTCACAGGGGCGTCGAACTATGGCTACACCTTC. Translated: CASSQVTGASNYGYTF.

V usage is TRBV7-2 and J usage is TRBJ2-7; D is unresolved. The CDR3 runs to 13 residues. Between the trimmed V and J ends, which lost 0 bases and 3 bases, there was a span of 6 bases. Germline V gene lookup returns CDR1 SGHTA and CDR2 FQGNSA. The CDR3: CASSLAQNYEQYF. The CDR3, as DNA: TGTGCCAGCAGCTTAGCACAGAACTACGAGCAGTACTTC.

CDR3 nucleotides: TGTGCCAGCAGCCTCCGGACTAGCGGGGGGGCGGATACGCAGTATTTT. Its translation: CASSLRTSGGADTQYF. The rearrangement links TRBV2 to TRBJ2-3; TRBD2 matches at 15 bases. Germline loops: CDR1 SNHLY, CDR2 FYNNEI. The V segment lost 6 bases and the J segment 6 bases; nucleotides outside the gene matches: 7. This CDR3 is 16 amino acids long.

CDR3 bases: TGCAGCACCGGAGACCGAACCCTAGGCAAAAACATTCAGTACTTC. It codes for CSTGDRTLGKNIQYF. The rearrangement uses TRBV29-1 and TRBJ2-4; the D is unclear. Germline assignment: CDR1 SQVTM and CDR2 ANQGSEA. V lost 8 bases and J lost 3, with 20 bases in between. This CDR3 is built from 15 residues.

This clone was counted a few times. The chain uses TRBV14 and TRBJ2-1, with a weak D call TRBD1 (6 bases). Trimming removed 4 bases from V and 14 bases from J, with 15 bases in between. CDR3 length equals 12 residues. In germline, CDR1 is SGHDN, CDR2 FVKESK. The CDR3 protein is CASSLLQGREFF. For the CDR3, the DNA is TGTGCCAGCAGCCTCCTACAGGGCCGGGAGTTCTTC.

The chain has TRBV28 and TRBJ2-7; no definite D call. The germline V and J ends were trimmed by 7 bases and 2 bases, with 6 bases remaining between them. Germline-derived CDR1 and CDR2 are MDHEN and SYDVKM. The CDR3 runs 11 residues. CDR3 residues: CASTTTYEQYF. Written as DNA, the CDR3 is TGTGCCAGCACCACTACCTACGAGCAGTACTTC.